The clone carrying this TCR beta chain has more than one count but fewer than ten. Its antigen is not identified. These data originate in a study of T-cell memory formation after mild COVID-19. Findings of the study overall: Mainly in CM and EM were contracting CD4+ clones; CD8+ were in EMRA.

In TCRdb, the 5' RACE reads were re-called with MiXCR into one record per CDR3 protein. The repertoire holds 110,000 to 150,000 distinct CDR3 sequences, with 13% to 15% as singletons. Germline V gives CDR1 SGHVS, CDR2 FNYEAQ. Trimming left V 0 bases short and J 1 base short, with 19 bases between. The length of the CDR3 is 19 residues. The TCR originated in an adult woman who had mild COVID-19 (a few samples of this study predate the infection). Cell type and time point are not known. Specimen: PBMCs or a T cell subset sorted from them (not recorded which). The V gene is TRBV7-6, the J gene TRBJ2-1; D is undetermined. The CDR3 nucleotides read TGTGCCAGCAGCTTAGCGTATGCAACACGGGCTCAATCCTACAATGAGCAGTTCTTC. Its protein product is CASSLAYATRAQSYNEQFF.